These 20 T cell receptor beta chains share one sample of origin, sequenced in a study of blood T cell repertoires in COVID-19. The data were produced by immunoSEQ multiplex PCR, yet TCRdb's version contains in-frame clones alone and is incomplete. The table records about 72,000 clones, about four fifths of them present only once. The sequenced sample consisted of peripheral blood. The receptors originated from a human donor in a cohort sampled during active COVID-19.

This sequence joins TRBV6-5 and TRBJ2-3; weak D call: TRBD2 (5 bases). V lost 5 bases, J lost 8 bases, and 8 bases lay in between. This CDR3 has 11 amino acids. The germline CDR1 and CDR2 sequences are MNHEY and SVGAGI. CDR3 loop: CASSKGATQYF. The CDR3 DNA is TGTGCCAGCAGTAAGGGAGCTACGCAGTATTTT.

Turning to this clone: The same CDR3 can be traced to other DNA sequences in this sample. CDR3 nucleotide sequence: TGTGCCAGCAGCTTAGCCCCAGGCTACGAGCAGTACTTC. This translates into CASSLAPGYEQYF. The chain employs TRBV7-9 and TRBJ2-7; no reliable D call. Trimming stripped 0 bases from V and 3 bases from J, with 6 bases between. The germline CDR1 and CDR2 sequences are SEHNR and FQNEAQ (reference sequence). The CDR3 consists of 13 residues.

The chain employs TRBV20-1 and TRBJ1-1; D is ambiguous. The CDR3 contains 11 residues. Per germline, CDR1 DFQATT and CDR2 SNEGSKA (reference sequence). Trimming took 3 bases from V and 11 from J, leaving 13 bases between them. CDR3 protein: CSARERVGAFF. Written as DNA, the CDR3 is TGCAGTGCTAGGGAACGGGTCGGGGCTTTCTTT.

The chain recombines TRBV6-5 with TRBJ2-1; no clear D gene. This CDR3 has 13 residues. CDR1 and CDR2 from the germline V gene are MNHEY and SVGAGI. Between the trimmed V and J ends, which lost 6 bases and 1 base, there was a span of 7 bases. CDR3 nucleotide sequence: TGTGCCAGCAGAACACCTTCCTACAATGAGCAGTTCTTC. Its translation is CASRTPSYNEQFF.

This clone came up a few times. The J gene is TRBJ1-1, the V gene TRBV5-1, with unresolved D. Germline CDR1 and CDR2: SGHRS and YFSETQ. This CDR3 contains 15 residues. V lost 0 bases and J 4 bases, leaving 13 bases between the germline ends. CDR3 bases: TGCGCCAGCAGCTTGGCCGGCGGGAGTGGCACTGAAGCTTTCTTT. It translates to CASSLAGGSGTEAFF.

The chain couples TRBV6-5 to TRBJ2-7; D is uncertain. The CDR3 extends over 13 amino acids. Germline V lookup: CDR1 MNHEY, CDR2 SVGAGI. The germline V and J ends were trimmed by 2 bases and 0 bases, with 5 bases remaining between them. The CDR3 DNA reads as TGTGCCAGCAGTTACGGGCACTCCTACGAGCAGTACTTC. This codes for CASSYGHSYEQYF.

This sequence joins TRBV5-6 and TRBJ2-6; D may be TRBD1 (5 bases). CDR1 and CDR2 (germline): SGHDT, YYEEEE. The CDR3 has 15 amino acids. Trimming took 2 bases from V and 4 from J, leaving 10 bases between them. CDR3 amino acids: CASSFRGLGANVLTF. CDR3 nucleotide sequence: TGTGCCAGCAGCTTTAGGGGCCTCGGGGCCAACGTCCTGACTTTC.

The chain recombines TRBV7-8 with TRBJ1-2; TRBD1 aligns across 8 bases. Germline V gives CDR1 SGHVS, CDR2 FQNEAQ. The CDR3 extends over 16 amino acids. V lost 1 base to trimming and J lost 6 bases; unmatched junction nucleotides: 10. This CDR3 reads CASSLVSRQGLHGYTF. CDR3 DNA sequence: TGTGCCAGCAGCTTAGTGTCCCGACAGGGGCTCCATGGCTACACCTTC.

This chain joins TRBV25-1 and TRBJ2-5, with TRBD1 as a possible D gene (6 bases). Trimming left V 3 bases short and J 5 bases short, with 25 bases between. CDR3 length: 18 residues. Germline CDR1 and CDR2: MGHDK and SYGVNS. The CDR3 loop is CASSESPGQQGMSETQYF. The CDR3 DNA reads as TGTGCCAGCAGTGAGTCCCCCGGTCAACAGGGAATGTCGGAGACCCAGTACTTC. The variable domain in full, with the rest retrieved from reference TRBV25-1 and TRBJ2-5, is EADIYQTPRYLVIGTGKKITLECSQTMGHDKMYWYQQDPGMELHLIHYSYGVNSTEKGDLSSESTVSRIRTEHFPLTLESARPSHTSQYLCASSESPGQQGMSETQYFGPGTRLLVL.

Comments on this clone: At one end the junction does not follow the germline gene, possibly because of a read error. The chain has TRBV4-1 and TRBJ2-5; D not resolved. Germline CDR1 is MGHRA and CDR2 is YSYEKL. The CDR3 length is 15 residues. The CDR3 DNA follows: TGCGCCAGCAGCCAAGCTTCGTCCCCTTCGGAGCTACCTCACTTC. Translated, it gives CASSQASSPSELPHF.

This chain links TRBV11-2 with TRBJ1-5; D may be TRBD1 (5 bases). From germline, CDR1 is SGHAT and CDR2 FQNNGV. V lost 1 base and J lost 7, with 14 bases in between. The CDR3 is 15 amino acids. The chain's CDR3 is CASSLVAGVGQPQHF. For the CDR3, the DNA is TGTGCCAGCAGCTTAGTGGCGGGGGTTGGGCAGCCCCAGCATTTT. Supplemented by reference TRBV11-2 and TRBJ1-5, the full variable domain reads EAGVAQSPRYKIIEKRQSVAFWCNPISGHATLYWYQQILGQGPKLLIQFQNNGVVDDSQLPKDRFSAERLKGVDSTLKIQPAKLEDSAVYLCASSLVAGVGQPQHFGDGTRLSIL.

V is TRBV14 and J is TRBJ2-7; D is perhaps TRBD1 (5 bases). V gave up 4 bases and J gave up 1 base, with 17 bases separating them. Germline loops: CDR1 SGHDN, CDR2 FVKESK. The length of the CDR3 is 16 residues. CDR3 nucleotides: TGTGCCAGCAGCCCCCCGGGCAGGGTGTTGTCCTACGAGCAGTACTTC. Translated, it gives CASSPPGRVLSYEQYF.

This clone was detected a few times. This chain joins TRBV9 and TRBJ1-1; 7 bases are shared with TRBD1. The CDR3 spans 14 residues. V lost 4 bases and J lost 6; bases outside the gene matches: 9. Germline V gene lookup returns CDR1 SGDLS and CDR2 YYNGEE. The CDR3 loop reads CASSPGTVSAEAFF. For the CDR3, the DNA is TGTGCCAGCAGCCCCGGGACAGTCTCCGCTGAAGCTTTCTTT.

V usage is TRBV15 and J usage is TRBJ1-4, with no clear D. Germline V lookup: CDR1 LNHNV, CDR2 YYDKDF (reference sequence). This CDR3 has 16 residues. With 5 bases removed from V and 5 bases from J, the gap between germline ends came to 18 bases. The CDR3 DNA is TGTGCCACCAGCCTTGAACATCTATCCAGGAATGAAAAACTGTTTTTT. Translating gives CATSLEHLSRNEKLFF.

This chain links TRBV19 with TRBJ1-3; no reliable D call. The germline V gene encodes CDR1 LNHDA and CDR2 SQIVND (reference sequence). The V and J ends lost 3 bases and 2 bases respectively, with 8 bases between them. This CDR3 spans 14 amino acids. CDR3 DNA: TGTGCCAGTAGTATGGGCAGCCCTGGAAACACCATATATTTT. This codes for CASSMGSPGNTIYF.

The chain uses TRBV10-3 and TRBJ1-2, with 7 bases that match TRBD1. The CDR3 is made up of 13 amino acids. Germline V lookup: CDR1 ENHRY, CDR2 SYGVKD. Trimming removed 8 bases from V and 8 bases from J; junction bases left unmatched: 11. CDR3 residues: CAIAAELGGGYTF. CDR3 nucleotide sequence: TGTGCCATCGCGGCAGAGTTAGGGGGCGGCTACACCTTC.

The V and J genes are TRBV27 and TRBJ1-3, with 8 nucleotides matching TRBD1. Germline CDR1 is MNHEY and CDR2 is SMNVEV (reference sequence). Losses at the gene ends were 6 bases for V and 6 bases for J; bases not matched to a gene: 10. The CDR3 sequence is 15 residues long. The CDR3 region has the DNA TGTGCCAGCAGCAACCTCAGGGGGCTGGTAAACACCATATATTTT. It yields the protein CASSNLRGLVNTIYF.

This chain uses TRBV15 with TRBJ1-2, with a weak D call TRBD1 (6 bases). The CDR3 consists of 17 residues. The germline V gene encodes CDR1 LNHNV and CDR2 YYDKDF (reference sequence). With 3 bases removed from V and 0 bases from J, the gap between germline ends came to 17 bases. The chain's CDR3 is CATSRTLGQTSNYGYTF. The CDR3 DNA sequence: TGTGCCACCAGCAGGACCTTAGGACAGACCTCTAACTATGGCTACACCTTC.

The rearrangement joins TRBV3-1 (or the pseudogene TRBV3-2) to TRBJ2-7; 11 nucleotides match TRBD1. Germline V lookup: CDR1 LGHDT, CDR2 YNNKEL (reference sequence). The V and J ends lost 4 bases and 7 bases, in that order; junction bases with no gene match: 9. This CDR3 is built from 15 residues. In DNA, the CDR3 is TGTGCCAGCAGCCTCAGCGGACAGGGGGCTTGGGAGCAGTACTTC. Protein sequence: CASSLSGQGAWEQYF.

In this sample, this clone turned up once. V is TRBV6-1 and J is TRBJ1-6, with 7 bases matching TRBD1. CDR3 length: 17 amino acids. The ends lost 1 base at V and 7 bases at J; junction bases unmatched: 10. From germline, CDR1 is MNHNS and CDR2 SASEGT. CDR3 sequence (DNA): TGTGCCAGCAGTGAAGACGGGACAGCCTCAAGGAATTCACCCCTCCACTTT. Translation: CASSEDGTASRNSPLHF.